This is a list of T cell receptor beta chains from one sample in a study of OX40 agonist ivuxolimab in advanced cancers. Produced via immunoSEQ multiplex PCR; TCRdb's table is partial and in-frame only. The sample yields about 150,000 clones, 90% to 95% seen once. The material was CD4+ or CD8+ T cells sorted from blood, obtained in a trial of the OX40 agonist ivuxolimab. The receptors stem from an adult with an advanced solid tumor such as melanoma, head and neck, liver or kidney cancer. Each CDR3 is given with its conserved first and last residue. D genes are given only for firm matches. The size field is filled for only some rows; it gives once, few, many or a size class.

d_gene,j_gene,v_gene,abundance,CDR3nt,CDR3aa
-,TRBJ2-5,TRBV5-5,-,TGTGCCAGCAGCCCTCCGGGGGCTCGAGAGACCCAGTACTTC,CASSPPGARETQYF
TRBD1,TRBJ1-2,TRBV9,-,TGTGCCAGCAGCTCCTCTAGACAGGGTGGCGGCTACACCTTC,CASSSSRQGGGYTF
-,TRBJ1-2,TRBV19,-,TGTGCCAGTAGTGGGGCGGCCGGTTATGGCTACACCTTC,CASSGAAGYGYTF
-,TRBJ2-3,TRBV30,-,TGTGCCTGGAATCGTCAGGTTGTAGCAGATACGCAGTATTTT,CAWNRQVVADTQYF
-,TRBJ2-7,TRBV11-2,-,TGTGCCAGCAGCTTCGGGACATTCATTTACGAGCAGTACTTC,CASSFGTFIYEQYF
TRBD1,TRBJ2-7,TRBV6-1,-,TGTGCCAGCAGTCTAAGACAGGGCGAACAGTACTTC,CASSLRQGEQYF
TRBD1,TRBJ1-2,TRBV5-1,once,TGCGCCAGCAGCATGGACAGGGGCTATGGCTACACCTTC,CASSMDRGYGYTF
-,TRBJ2-1,TRBV7-2,-,TGTGCCAGCAGCTTAGCGTGGACTTACAATGAGCAGTTCTTC,CASSLAWTYNEQFF
-,TRBJ2-7,TRBV2,-,TGTGCCAGCAGAGGGACATTCTACTACGAGCAGTACTTC,CASRGTFYYEQYF
-,TRBJ1-5,TRBV28,-,TGTGCCAGCAGTTTGAGGCAGGGCTATCAGCCCCAGCATTTT,CASSLRQGYQPQHF
TRBD2,TRBJ2-5,TRBV4-2,-,TGTGCCAGCAGCCGGGGGAGGGGAGAAGAGACCCAGTACTTC,CASSRGRGEETQYF
-,TRBJ1-4,TRBV5-6,-,TGTGCCAGCAGCCCAACACCGCGGGGAGCTAATGAAAAACTGTTTTTT,CASSPTPRGANEKLFF
-,TRBJ1-5,TRBV7-9,-,TGTGCCAGCAGCTTAAGCAGGGGCGCGGGCAATCAGCCCCAGCATTTT,CASSLSRGAGNQPQHF
-,TRBJ2-5,TRBV5-4,-,TGTGCCAGCAGCTTGCAAGGGGCGGAGGAGACCCAGTACTTC,CASSLQGAEETQYF
TRBD1,TRBJ1-2,TRBV4-1,-,TGCGCCAGCAGCCAAGGCGGAGGCAGGGGGCGAGGAAGGCGAGGCTACACCTTC,CASSQGGGRGRGRRGYTF
-,TRBJ2-1,TRBV11-2,-,TGTGCCAGCAGCCCTAGTAAGAATGAGCAGTTCTTC,CASSPSKNEQFF
TRBD1,TRBJ1-5,TRBV19,-,TGTGCCAGTAGTATCGGGTGGGGACAGGGGGGTGATAGCAATCAGCCCCAGCATTTT,CASSIGWGQGGDSNQPQHF
-,TRBJ2-7,TRBV7-3,-,TGTGCCAGCAGCCCAACCGGGACGGACTACGAGCAGTACTTC,CASSPTGTDYEQYF
TRBD1,TRBJ2-6,TRBV2,-,TGTGCCAGCGAACCAGACAGGGGAGCAGGGGCCAACGTCCTGACTTTC,CASEPDRGAGANVLTF
-,TRBJ1-2,TRBV19,-,TGTGCCAGTAGTATGTATGAGGGGCGAGGCTACACCTTC,CASSMYEGRGYTF
-,TRBJ1-2,TRBV4-3,-,TGCGCCAGCAGCCAGTTGGGGGGGCAGAGCTATGGCTACACCTTC,CASSQLGGQSYGYTF
-,TRBJ2-2,TRBV7-2,-,TGTGCCAGCAAGGACACCGGGGAGCTGTTTTTT,CASKDTGELFF
TRBD2,TRBJ2-3,TRBV19,-,TGTGCCAGTAGTATACCGCTTCATAGCGGGGGGAGCACAGATACGCAGTATTTT,CASSIPLHSGGSTDTQYF
-,TRBJ2-7,TRBV10-1,-,TGCGCCAGCAGTCCCCTAGCGACCACCCGAAGGACCTACGAGCAGTACTTC,CASSPLATTRRTYEQYF
-,TRBJ1-3,TRBV11-1,-,TGTGCCAGCAGCTTAGCAGGGCTCTCTGGAAACACCATATATTTT,CASSLAGLSGNTIYF
-,TRBJ2-1,TRBV7-9,-,TGTGCCAGCAGCTTAGCTCCCCGGGACGCGGGTGAGCAGTTCTTC,CASSLAPRDAGEQFF
TRBD2,TRBJ2-3,TRBV9,-,TGTGCCAGCAGCCGATCGGGACTAGCAGCTAGCACAGATACGCAGTATTTT,CASSRSGLAASTDTQYF
-,TRBJ2-7,TRBV15,-,TGTGCCACCAGCAGAGATGCCCAGGTGAAGGGAGGCGAGCAGTACTTC,CATSRDAQVKGGEQYF
-,TRBJ1-1,TRBV29-1,once,TGCAGCGCCCGGAGGAACTATGAAGCTTTCTTT,CSARRNYEAFF
TRBD1,TRBJ1-1,TRBV6-5,once,TGTGCCAGCAGTCGGACAGGGGTGAACACTGAAGCTTTCTTT,CASSRTGVNTEAFF
TRBD2,TRBJ2-5,TRBV7-3,-,TGCGCCAGCAGCCAAGGCCCACTAGCGGGGGGGCAAGAGACCCAGTACTTC,CASSQGPLAGGQETQYF
TRBD2,TRBJ2-1,TRBV28,-,TGTGCCAGCAGTCGGCTAGCGGACATTACCTACAATGAGCAGTTCTTC,CASSRLADITYNEQFF
-,TRBJ1-2,TRBV5-1,-,TGCGCCAGCAGCCCTACATCTACTTTAAACTATGGCTACACCTTC,CASSPTSTLNYGYTF
-,TRBJ2-7,TRBV5-1,-,TGCGCCAGCAGCCCCCCGCAGGCTGCCTCCTACGAGCAGTACTTC,CASSPPQAASYEQYF
-,TRBJ2-3,TRBV27,-,TGTGCCAGCAGTTTATGGAGGGGGACTCTCAATGCAGATACGCAGTATTTT,CASSLWRGTLNADTQYF
-,TRBJ1-1,TRBV7-8,-,TGTGCCAGCAGCTTAATGACCGGGACCGGCAGACATGGCACTGAAGCTTTCTTT,CASSLMTGTGRHGTEAFF
-,TRBJ2-2,TRBV19,-,TGTGCCAGTAGTACCCCCCCCGGGGAGCTGTTTTTT,CASSTPPGELFF
-,TRBJ1-1,TRBV7-3,-,TGTGCCAGCAGCTCTAACGGCCCGGGGTTGAACACTGAAGCTTTCTTT,CASSSNGPGLNTEAFF
TRBD1,TRBJ1-4,TRBV6-1,-,TGTGCCAGCAGACGGAACAGGGGGCAGGTTGAAAAACTGTTTTTT,CASRRNRGQVEKLFF
TRBD1,TRBJ1-4,TRBV28,once,TGTGCCAGCAGCACAGACAGGGGAACTAATGAAAAACTGTTTTTT,CASSTDRGTNEKLFF
-,TRBJ2-1,TRBV5-1,-,TGCGCCAGCCACGATGGACATGAGCAGTTCTTC,CASHDGHEQFF
-,TRBJ1-5,TRBV29-1,few,TGCAGCGTTGTCTTGGGCAATCAGCCCCAGCATTTT,CSVVLGNQPQHF
TRBD1,TRBJ1-6,TRBV5-1,-,TGCGCCAGCAGCCCGGGGCAGGGGGCGAGGAATTCACCCCTCCACTTT,CASSPGQGARNSPLHF
-,TRBJ1-6,TRBV11-2,-,TGTGCCAGCAGCGGACTACAGGGAGACTCCTATAATTCACCCCTCCACTTT,CASSGLQGDSYNSPLHF
TRBD1,TRBJ2-7,TRBV27,-,TGTGCCAGCAGTTGGGACAGGGACTCCTACGAGCAGTACTTC,CASSWDRDSYEQYF
TRBD1,TRBJ2-7,TRBV29-1,-,TGCAGCGTGCGGACAGGGGTTACCTACGAGCAGTACTTC,CSVRTGVTYEQYF
-,TRBJ2-7,TRBV2,-,TGTGCCAGCATGAGCGCAGGGGAAACCTACGAGCAGTACTTC,CASMSAGETYEQYF
-,TRBJ2-1,TRBV4-3,-,TGCGCCAGCAGCCAGAGTGTTCGGACCCTCCATGAGCAGTTCTTC,CASSQSVRTLHEQFF
-,TRBJ1-3,TRBV9,-,TGTGCCAGCAGCGTAGAGGGAAACACCATATATTTT,CASSVEGNTIYF
-,TRBJ2-7,TRBV11-2,-,TGTGCCAGCAGCTTAGATAGGTCCCACTACGAGCAGTACTTC,CASSLDRSHYEQYF
TRBD2,TRBJ2-1,TRBV4-2,-,TGTGCCAGCAGCCAAGAAAAGCGGGAGGGCGAGAAAAAGATCTTC,CASSQEKREGEKKIF
-,TRBJ2-7,TRBV7-8,-,TGTGCCAGCAGCTTCGACACCCTCTACGAGCAGTACTTC,CASSFDTLYEQYF
-,TRBJ1-4,TRBV18,-,TGTGCCAGCTCAATGACAGATACTAATGAAAAACTGTTTTTT,CASSMTDTNEKLFF
-,TRBJ2-3,TRBV7-6,-,TGTGCCAGCAGCTTACTAACAGATACGCAGTATTTT,CASSLLTDTQYF
TRBD1,TRBJ1-2,TRBV28,-,TGTGCCAGCAGTTTAGTAGGACCCGGGACAGCAGTCCCCTATGGCTACACCTTC,CASSLVGPGTAVPYGYTF